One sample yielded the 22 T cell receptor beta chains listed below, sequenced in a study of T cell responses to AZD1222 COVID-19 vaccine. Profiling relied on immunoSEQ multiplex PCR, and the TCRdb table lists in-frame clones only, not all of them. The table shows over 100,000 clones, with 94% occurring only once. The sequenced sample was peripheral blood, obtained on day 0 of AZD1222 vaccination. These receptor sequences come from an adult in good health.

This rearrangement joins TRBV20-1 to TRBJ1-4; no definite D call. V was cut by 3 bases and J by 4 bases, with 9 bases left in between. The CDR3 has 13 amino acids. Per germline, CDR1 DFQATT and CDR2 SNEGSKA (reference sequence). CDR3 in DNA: TGCAGTGCTAGTTTCGGGAGTAATGAAAAACTGTTTTTT. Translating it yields CSASFGSNEKLFF.

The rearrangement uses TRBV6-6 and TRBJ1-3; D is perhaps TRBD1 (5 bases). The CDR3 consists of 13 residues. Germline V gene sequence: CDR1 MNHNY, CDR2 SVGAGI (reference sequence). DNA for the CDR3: TGTGCTCACACAGGCGGTGCGGGAAACACCATATATTTT. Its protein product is CAHTGGAGNTIYF.

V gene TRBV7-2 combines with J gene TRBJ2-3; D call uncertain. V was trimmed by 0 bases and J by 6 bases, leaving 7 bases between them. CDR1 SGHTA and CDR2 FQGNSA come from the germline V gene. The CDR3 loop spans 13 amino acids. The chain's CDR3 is CASSLATGDTQYF. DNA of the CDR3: TGTGCCAGCAGCTTAGCGACGGGTGATACGCAGTATTTT.

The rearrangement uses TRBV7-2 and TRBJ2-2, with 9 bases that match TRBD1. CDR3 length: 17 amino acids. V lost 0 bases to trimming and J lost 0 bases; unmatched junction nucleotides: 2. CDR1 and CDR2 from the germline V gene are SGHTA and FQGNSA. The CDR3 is CASSLAWTGANTGELFF. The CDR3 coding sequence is TGTGCCAGCAGCTTAGCTTGGACAGGGGCGAACACCGGGGAGCTGTTTTTT.

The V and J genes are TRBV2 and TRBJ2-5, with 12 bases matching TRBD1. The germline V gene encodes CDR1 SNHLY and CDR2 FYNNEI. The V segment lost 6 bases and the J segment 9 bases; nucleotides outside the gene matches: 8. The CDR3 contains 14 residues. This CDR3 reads CASRTGTGGAPQYF. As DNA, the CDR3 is TGTGCCAGCAGGACCGGGACAGGGGGCGCTCCCCAGTACTTC.

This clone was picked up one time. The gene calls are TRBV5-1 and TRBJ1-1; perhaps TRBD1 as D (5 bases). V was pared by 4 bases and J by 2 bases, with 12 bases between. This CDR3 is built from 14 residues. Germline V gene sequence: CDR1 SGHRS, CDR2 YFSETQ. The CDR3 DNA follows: TGCGCCAGCAGCCCAGGGCCAATAAACACTGAAGCTTTCTTT. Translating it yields CASSPGPINTEAFF.

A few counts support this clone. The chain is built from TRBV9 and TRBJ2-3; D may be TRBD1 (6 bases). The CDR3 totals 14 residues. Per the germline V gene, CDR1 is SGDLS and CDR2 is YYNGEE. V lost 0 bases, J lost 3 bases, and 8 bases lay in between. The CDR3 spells CASSVATGTDTQYF. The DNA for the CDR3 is TGTGCCAGCAGCGTAGCTACAGGGACAGATACGCAGTATTTT.

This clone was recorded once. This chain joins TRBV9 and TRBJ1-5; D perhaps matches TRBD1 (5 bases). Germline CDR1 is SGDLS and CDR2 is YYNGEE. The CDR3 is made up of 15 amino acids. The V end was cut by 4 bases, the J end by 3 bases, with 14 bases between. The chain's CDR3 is CASSPWDGNNQPQHF. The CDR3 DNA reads TGTGCCAGCAGCCCTTGGGACGGTAACAATCAGCCCCAGCATTTT.

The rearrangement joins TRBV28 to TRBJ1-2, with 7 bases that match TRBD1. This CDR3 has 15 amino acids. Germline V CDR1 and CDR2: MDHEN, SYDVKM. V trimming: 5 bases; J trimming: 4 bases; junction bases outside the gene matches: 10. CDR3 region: CASSPAATGIYGYTF. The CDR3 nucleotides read TGTGCCAGCAGTCCCGCCGCGACAGGGATCTATGGCTACACCTTC.

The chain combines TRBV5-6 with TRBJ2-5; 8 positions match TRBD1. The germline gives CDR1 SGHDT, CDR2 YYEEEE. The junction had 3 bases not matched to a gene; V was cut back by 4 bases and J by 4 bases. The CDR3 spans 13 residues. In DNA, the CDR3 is TGTGCCAGCAGCCCCAGGGGGCCAGAGACCCAGTACTTC. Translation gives CASSPRGPETQYF.

The CDR3 spells CASRGTGYSYEQYF. The CDR3 bases are TGTGCCAGCAGAGGAACAGGGTACTCCTACGAGCAGTACTTC. This chain connects TRBV6-5 to TRBJ2-7, with D perhaps TRBD1 (6 bases). From germline, CDR1 is MNHEY and CDR2 SVGAGI. The CDR3 is made up of 14 amino acids. The V and J ends lost 6 bases and 0 bases respectively, with 12 bases between them.

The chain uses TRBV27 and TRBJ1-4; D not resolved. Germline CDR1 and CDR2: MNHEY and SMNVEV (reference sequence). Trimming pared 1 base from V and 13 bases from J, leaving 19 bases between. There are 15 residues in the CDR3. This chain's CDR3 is CASSLYAGPGWGLFF. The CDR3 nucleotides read TGTGCCAGCAGTTTATACGCGGGCCCCGGATGGGGACTGTTTTTT. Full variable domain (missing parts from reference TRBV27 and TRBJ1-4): EAQVTQNPRYLITVTGKKLTVTCSQNMNHEYMSWYRQDPGLGLRQIYYSMNVEVTDKGDVPEGYKVSRKEKRNFPLILESPSPNQTSLYFCASSLYAGPGWGLFFGSGTQLSVL.

The CDR3 reads CASSETSGRSYEQYF. The CDR3 coding sequence is TGTGCCAGCAGTGAAACTAGCGGGAGGTCCTACGAGCAGTACTTC. This chain connects TRBV6-1 to TRBJ2-7; TRBD2 matches 12 bases. J gave up 1 base and V 2 bases, and 0 bases lay outside the gene matches. The germline V gene encodes CDR1 MNHNS and CDR2 SASEGT. This CDR3 has 15 residues.

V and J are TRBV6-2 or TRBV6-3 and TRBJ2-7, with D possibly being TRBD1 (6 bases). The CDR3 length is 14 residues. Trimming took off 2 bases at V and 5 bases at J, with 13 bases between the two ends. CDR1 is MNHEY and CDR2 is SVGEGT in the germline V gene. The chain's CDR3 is CASSYRTAFDEQYF. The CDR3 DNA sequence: TGTGCCAGCAGTTACCGGACAGCTTTCGACGAGCAGTACTTC.

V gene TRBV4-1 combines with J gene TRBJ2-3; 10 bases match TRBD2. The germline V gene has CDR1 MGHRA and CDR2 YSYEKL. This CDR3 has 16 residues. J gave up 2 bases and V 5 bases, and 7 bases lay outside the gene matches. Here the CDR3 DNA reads TGCGCCAGCAGCGCGATACTAGCGGGGCTCACAGATACGCAGTATTTT. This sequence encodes CASSAILAGLTDTQYF.

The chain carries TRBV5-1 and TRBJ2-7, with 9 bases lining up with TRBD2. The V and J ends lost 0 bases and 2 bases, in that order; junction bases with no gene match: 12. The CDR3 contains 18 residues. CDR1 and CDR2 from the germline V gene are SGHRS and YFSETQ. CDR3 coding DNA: TGCGCCAGCAGCTTGGCCTCGATGGTGCGGGAGGGCCCCTACGAGCAGTACTTC. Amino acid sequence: CASSLASMVREGPYEQYF.

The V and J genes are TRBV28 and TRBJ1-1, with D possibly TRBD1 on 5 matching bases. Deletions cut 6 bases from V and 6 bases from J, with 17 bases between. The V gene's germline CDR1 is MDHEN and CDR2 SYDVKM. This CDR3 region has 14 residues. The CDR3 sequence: CASSSGQGFSEAFF. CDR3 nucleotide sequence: TGTGCCAGCAGCTCCGGGCAGGGCTTTTCTGAAGCTTTCTTT.

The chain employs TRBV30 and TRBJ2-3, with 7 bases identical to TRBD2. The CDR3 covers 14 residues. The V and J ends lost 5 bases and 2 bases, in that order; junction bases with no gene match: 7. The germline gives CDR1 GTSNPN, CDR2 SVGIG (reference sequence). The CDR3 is CAWGPSGTTDTQYF. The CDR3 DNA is TGTGCCTGGGGCCCTAGCGGAACCACAGATACGCAGTATTTT.

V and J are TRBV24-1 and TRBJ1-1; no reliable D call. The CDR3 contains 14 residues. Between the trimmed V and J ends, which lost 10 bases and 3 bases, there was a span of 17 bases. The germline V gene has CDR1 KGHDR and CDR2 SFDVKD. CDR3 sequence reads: CATEREGLDTEAFF. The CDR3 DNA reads TGTGCCACTGAAAGAGAAGGGCTAGACACTGAAGCTTTCTTT.

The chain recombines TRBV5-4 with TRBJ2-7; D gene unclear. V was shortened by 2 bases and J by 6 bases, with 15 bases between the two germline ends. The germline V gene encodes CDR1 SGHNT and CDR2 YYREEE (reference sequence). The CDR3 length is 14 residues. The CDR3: CASSFYPSSGEQYF. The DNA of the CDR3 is TGTGCCAGCAGCTTCTACCCATCGTCGGGCGAGCAGTACTTC. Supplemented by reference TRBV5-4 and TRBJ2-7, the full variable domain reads ETGVTQSPTHLIKTRGQQVTLRCSSQSGHNTVSWYQQALGQGPQFIFQYYREEENGRGNFPPRFSGLQFPNYSSELNVNALELDDSALYLCASSFYPSSGEQYFGPGTRLTVT.

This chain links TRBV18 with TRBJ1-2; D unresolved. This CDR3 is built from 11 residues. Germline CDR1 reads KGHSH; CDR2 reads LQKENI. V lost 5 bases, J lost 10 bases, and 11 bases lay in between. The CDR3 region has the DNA TGTGCCAGCTCAGGAGGGCTGGTCTACACCTTC. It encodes CASSGGLVYTF.

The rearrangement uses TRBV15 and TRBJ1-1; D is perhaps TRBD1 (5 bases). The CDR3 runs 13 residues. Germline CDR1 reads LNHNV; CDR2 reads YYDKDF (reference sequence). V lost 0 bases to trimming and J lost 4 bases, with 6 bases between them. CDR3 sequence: CATSRDGGTEAFF. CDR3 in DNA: TGTGCCACCAGCAGAGACGGGGGCACTGAAGCTTTCTTT.